This is a list of T cell receptor beta chains from one sample in a study of blood T cell repertoires in COVID-19. This table comes from immunoSEQ multiplex PCR, and its TCRdb copy is limited to in-frame clones, with some not included. The repertoire holds 150,000 to 200,000 clones, about 79% seen once, with 12% to 15% in the top ten. The sample comprised PBMCs or T cells enriched from blood (not recorded which). These receptors all stem from a man between 50 and 59 years old who had recovered from COVID-19. Each CDR3 is given with its conserved first and last residue. D genes are given only for firm matches. A clone size is listed for some rows: how often the clone was seen (once, few, many), or a class if it is expanded.

v_call	j_call	cdr3_length	d_call	clone_size	cdr3_aa	cdr3_nt
TRBV13	TRBJ1-1	12	NA	NA	CASSLGWTEAFF	TGTGCCAGCAGCCTCGGGTGGACTGAAGCTTTCTTT
TRBV6-6	TRBJ1-4	18	TRBD1	few	CASSRGRTGSASVEKLFF	TGTGCCAGCAGCCGAGGCCGGACAGGGTCTGCCTCAGTCGAAAAACTGTTTTTT
TRBV7-8	TRBJ1-2	15	TRBD1	NA	CASSLNLQGAAGYTF	TGTGCCAGCAGCCTGAACTTACAGGGGGCCGCTGGCTACACCTTC
TRBV19	TRBJ2-5	14	NA	NA	CASSMNRLQETQYF	TGTGCCAGTAGTATGAACAGGCTGCAAGAGACCCAGTACTTC
TRBV19	TRBJ1-1	13	NA	NA	CASSTGLNTEAFF	TGTGCCAGTAGCACAGGGTTGAACACTGAAGCTTTCTTT
TRBV7-9	TRBJ2-1	14	TRBD1	NA	CASTRGQAYNEQFF	TGTGCCAGCACCCGCGGACAGGCGTACAATGAGCAGTTCTTC
TRBV7-3	TRBJ2-3	15	NA	NA	CASSLKGVAGDTQYF	TGTGCCAGCAGCTTAAAAGGGGTCGCCGGAGATACGCAGTATTTT
TRBV28	TRBJ1-3	16	TRBD1	few	CASGSTGDASGNTIYF	TGTGCCAGCGGATCAACAGGGGACGCTTCTGGAAACACCATATATTTT
TRBV18	TRBJ1-2	12	NA	NA	CASSRQDYGYTF	TGTGCCAGCTCACGACAGGACTATGGCTACACCTTC
TRBV3-1/TRBV3-2	TRBJ1-1	15	TRBD1	NA	CASSPLGTGRTEAFF	TGTGCCAGCAGCCCCCTCGGGACAGGGAGGACTGAAGCTTTCTTT
TRBV25-1	TRBJ1-5	16	TRBD1	NA	CASSGLTGAGNQPQHF	TGTGCCAGCAGTGGACTTACAGGGGCCGGCAATCAGCCCCAGCATTTT
TRBV10-1	TRBJ2-3	14	NA	NA	CASSDPRKSDTQYF	TGCGCCAGCAGTGACCCTAGGAAATCAGATACGCAGTATTTT
TRBV30	TRBJ1-2	14	NA	NA	CAWSDPGPYYGYTF	TGTGCCTGGAGTGATCCAGGGCCCTACTATGGCTACACCTTC
TRBV5-1	TRBJ1-3	16	NA	NA	CASSLGDITSGNTIYF	TGCGCCAGCAGCTTGGGAGACATTACCTCTGGAAACACCATATATTTT
TRBV2	TRBJ1-5	15	NA	NA	CASSLREGGQRPQHF	TGTGCCAGCAGCCTAAGAGAGGGGGGGCAGCGGCCCCAGCATTTT
TRBV7-2	TRBJ2-7	15	TRBD2	NA	CASSFDAGGSYEQYF	TGTGCCAGCAGCTTTGACGCGGGGGGCTCCTACGAGCAGTACTTC
TRBV30	TRBJ1-2	14	NA	NA	CAWSVGWGGDGYTF	TGTGCCTGGAGTGTAGGGTGGGGAGGCGATGGCTACACCTTC
TRBV5-1	TRBJ2-2	15	TRBD2	NA	CASSLESSGLGELFF	TGCGCCAGCAGCTTGGAGTCTAGCGGGTTGGGGGAGCTGTTTTTT
TRBV30	TRBJ1-1	12	TRBD1	NA	CAGWDRNTEAFF	TGTGCCGGCTGGGACAGGAACACTGAAGCTTTCTTT
TRBV28	TRBJ1-4	17	NA	NA	CASSYRRRTKTNEKLFF	TGTGCCAGCAGTTACCGGAGGAGAACCAAAACTAATGAAAAACTGTTTTTT
TRBV19	TRBJ1-1	14	TRBD1	NA	CASSKDRAETEAFF	TGTGCCAGTAGTAAGGACAGGGCGGAAACTGAAGCTTTCTTT
TRBV12-1	TRBJ2-1	15	NA	few	CASSRDGDTYNEQFF	TGTGCCAGCAGCCGCGACGGAGATACCTACAATGAGCAGTTCTTC
TRBV6-5	TRBJ2-5	12	NA	NA	CASSRDQETQYF	TGTGCCAGCAGCCGGGATCAAGAGACCCAGTACTTC
TRBV11-2	TRBJ1-2	15	NA	NA	CASTGQKIMYRGYTF	TGTGCCAGCACCGGACAGAAGATTATGTATCGGGGCTACACCTTC
TRBV5-1	TRBJ1-4	15	TRBD1	NA	CASSLAGTGGEKLFF	TGCGCCAGCAGCTTGGCGGGGACAGGGGGTGAAAAACTGTTTTTT
TRBV29-1	TRBJ1-1	12	TRBD1	few	CSVGTGEIEAFF	TGCAGCGTTGGGACAGGGGAGATTGAAGCTTTCTTT
TRBV18	TRBJ2-7	16	TRBD1	NA	CASSPISGQGSYEQYF	TGTGCCAGCTCACCAATTTCAGGACAGGGGTCCTACGAGCAGTACTTC
TRBV3-1/TRBV3-2	TRBJ2-3	12	NA	NA	CASSAFRDTQYF	TGTGCCAGCAGCGCGTTTCGGGATACGCAGTATTTT
TRBV5-1	TRBJ1-2	16	TRBD1	NA	CASSQNTGDAIYGYTF	TGCGCCAGCAGCCAAAACACAGGGGACGCAATCTATGGCTACACCTTC
TRBV4-1	TRBJ1-1	16	NA	NA	CASSRGPFWRDTEAFF	TGCGCCAGCAGCCGAGGGCCTTTTTGGCGGGACACTGAAGCTTTCTTT
TRBV5-6	TRBJ1-2	13	TRBD1	NA	CASRGQGDHGYTF	TGTGCCAGCAGAGGACAGGGGGACCATGGCTACACCTTC
TRBV6-1	TRBJ1-2	15	TRBD1	NA	CASSEALGQGYGYTF	TGTGCCAGCAGTGAAGCGCTAGGACAGGGCTATGGCTACACCTTC
TRBV5-1	TRBJ2-5	17	TRBD2	few	CASSLLTSGGARETQYF	TGCGCCAGCAGTCTTCTAACTAGCGGGGGGGCCCGGGAGACCCAGTACTTC